Listed below are T cell receptor beta chains from one sample, sequenced in a study of cytomegalovirus exposure and HLA in healthy donors. The protocol was immunoSEQ multiplex PCR, while the TCRdb copy is restricted to in-frame clones and leaves out a portion. The table has over 45,000 clones, 65% to 90% seen once. Input material: PBMCs. These receptors were obtained from a man aged 30 to 39 in good health and CMV-seronegative. The CDR3 runs from the conserved cysteine through the conserved F or W. The D gene is left open where the match is weak.

j_call d_call v_call cdr3_aa
TRBJ2-7 NA TRBV7-9 CSSSLGGGVRVGAYEQYF
TRBJ2-3 NA TRBV7-2 CASRPGTGGGTDTQYF
TRBJ2-7 TRBD2 TRBV27 CASSLRPSVGGRVGEQYF
TRBJ2-5 NA TRBV9 CASSVVPLETQYF
TRBJ2-5 TRBD2 TRBV4-2 CASSQDYRGGRETQYF
TRBJ2-3 NA TRBV7-7 CASSLGVTIGADTQYF
TRBJ1-6 NA TRBV27 CASSLGGWDSPLHF
TRBJ2-7 TRBD2 TRBV28 CASSPPGLANEQYF
TRBJ2-7 TRBD1 TRBV27 CASSLNPTGFTEQYF
TRBJ2-3 NA TRBV6-5 CASSYSSSTDTQYF
TRBJ2-7 NA TRBV5-6 CASSLAGVVPTYEQYF
TRBJ1-4 TRBD1 TRBV7-9 CASSSPSTGSATNEKLFF
TRBJ1-1 TRBD1 TRBV6-5 CASSLRTGHTEAFF
TRBJ2-7 TRBD1 TRBV7-9 CASSPQGATYEQYF
TRBJ2-7 NA TRBV11-2 CASSLGSQGFYEQYF
TRBJ2-1 NA TRBV6-5 CASSSSLWSSYNEQFF
TRBJ2-1 TRBD2 TRBV4-3 CASSQGGSYYEQFF
TRBJ2-2 NA TRBV7-2 CASSLLGGELFF
TRBJ1-5 TRBD1 TRBV9 CASSPGQGYQPQHF
TRBJ2-5 NA TRBV9 CASSGGGPETQYF
TRBJ2-1 TRBD2 TRBV5-1 CASSLDRGGGDEQFF
TRBJ2-1 TRBD2 TRBV11-3 CASSLRPSGSHNEQFF